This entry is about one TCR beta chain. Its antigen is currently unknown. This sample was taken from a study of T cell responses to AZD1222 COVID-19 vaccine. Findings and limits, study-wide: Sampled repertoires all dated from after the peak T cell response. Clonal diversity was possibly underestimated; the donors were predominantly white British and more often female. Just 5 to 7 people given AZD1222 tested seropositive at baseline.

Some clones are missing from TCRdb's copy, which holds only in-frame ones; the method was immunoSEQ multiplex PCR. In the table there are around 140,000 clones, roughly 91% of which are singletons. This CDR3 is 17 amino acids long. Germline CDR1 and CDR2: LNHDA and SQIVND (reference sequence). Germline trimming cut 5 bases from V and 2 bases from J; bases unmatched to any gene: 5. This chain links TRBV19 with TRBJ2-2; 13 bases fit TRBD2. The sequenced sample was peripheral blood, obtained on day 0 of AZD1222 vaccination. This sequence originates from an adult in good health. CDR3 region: CASSVLAGGPNTGELFF. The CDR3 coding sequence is TGTGCCAGTAGTGTACTAGCGGGGGGGCCTAACACCGGGGAGCTGTTTTTT. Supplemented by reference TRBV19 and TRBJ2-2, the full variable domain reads DGGITQSPKYLFRKEGQNVTLSCEQNLNHDAMYWYRQDPGQGLRLIYYSQIVNDFQKGDIAEGYSVSREKKESFPLTVTSAQKNPTAFYLCASSVLAGGPNTGELFFGEGSRLTVL.